These T cell receptor beta chains were read from a single sample in a study of cytomegalovirus exposure and HLA in healthy donors. Using immunoSEQ multiplex PCR, the repertoire was profiled, and TCRdb retains in-frame clones only, with some absent. The sample has around 200,000 clones; roughly 83% are singletons. Sequenced material: PBMCs. These receptors all come from a girl under 18 in good health and CMV-seronegative. Each CDR3 is given with its conserved first and last residue. Each record gives: CDR3 length, clone size, D gene, V gene, J gene, CDR3 DNA, CDR3 protein. A D gene is named only where the DNA matches it firmly. A row's size may be missing; if present it is once, few, many or a size class.

cdr3_length: 15; clone_size: -; d_call: -; v_call: TRBV28; j_call: TRBJ1-6; cdr3_nt: TGTGCCAGCAGTGAGCGGGGCGGGGCGCATTCACCCCTCCACTTT; cdr3_aa: CASSERGGAHSPLHF
cdr3_length: 16; clone_size: once; d_call: TRBD2; v_call: TRBV28; j_call: TRBJ2-7; cdr3_nt: TGTGCCAGCAGTTTATCATCAGCGGGAGAATCCTACGAGCAGTACTTC; cdr3_aa: CASSLSSAGESYEQYF
cdr3_length: 14; clone_size: -; d_call: -; v_call: TRBV28; j_call: TRBJ2-5; cdr3_nt: TGTGCCAGCTCTGACAGAAATAGTCAAGAGACCCAGTACTTC; cdr3_aa: CASSDRNSQETQYF
cdr3_length: 12; clone_size: -; d_call: -; v_call: TRBV6-6; j_call: TRBJ2-7; cdr3_nt: TGTGCCAGCAGTCCAGGGAACTACGAGCAGTACTTC; cdr3_aa: CASSPGNYEQYF
cdr3_length: 16; clone_size: -; d_call: -; v_call: TRBV7-6; j_call: TRBJ1-3; cdr3_nt: TGTGCCAGCAGCTTAGGCCCGGGGGTCTCTGGAAACACCATATATTTT; cdr3_aa: CASSLGPGVSGNTIYF
cdr3_length: 12; clone_size: -; d_call: -; v_call: TRBV19; j_call: TRBJ2-7; cdr3_nt: TGTGCCAGTAGTATAGACGGCTACGAGCAGTACTTC; cdr3_aa: CASSIDGYEQYF
cdr3_length: 13; clone_size: few; d_call: -; v_call: TRBV30; j_call: TRBJ1-5; cdr3_nt: TGTGCCTGGAGTCCCCGGGGCAATCAGCCCCAGCATTTT; cdr3_aa: CAWSPRGNQPQHF
cdr3_length: 13; clone_size: -; d_call: TRBD1; v_call: TRBV27; j_call: TRBJ2-1; cdr3_nt: TGTGCCAGCAGAGGACAGGGAAGGTATGAGCAGTTCTTC; cdr3_aa: CASRGQGRYEQFF
cdr3_length: 11; clone_size: -; d_call: -; v_call: TRBV20-1; j_call: TRBJ1-2; cdr3_nt: TGCAGTGCTACAGGGGACTATGGCTACACCTTC; cdr3_aa: CSATGDYGYTF
cdr3_length: 15; clone_size: once; d_call: -; v_call: TRBV19; j_call: TRBJ2-1; cdr3_nt: TGTGCCAGTAGTATAGCAGGAATAAGGTACAATGAGCAGTTCTTC; cdr3_aa: CASSIAGIRYNEQFF
cdr3_length: 13; clone_size: -; d_call: TRBD2; v_call: TRBV7-9; j_call: TRBJ2-3; cdr3_nt: TGTGCCAGCAGCTCCAGGACTAGCGGGCCGCAGTATTTT; cdr3_aa: CASSSRTSGPQYF
cdr3_length: 16; clone_size: -; d_call: TRBD2; v_call: TRBV7-8; j_call: TRBJ2-2; cdr3_nt: TGTGCCAGCAGCTTCGGGTCTAGCGGGATTACCGGGGAGCTGTTTTTT; cdr3_aa: CASSFGSSGITGELFF
cdr3_length: 12; clone_size: -; d_call: -; v_call: TRBV6-6; j_call: TRBJ1-4; cdr3_nt: TGTGCCAGCAGTTACGGGAGCGAAAAACTGTTTTTT; cdr3_aa: CASSYGSEKLFF
cdr3_length: 15; clone_size: -; d_call: -; v_call: TRBV4-3; j_call: TRBJ2-5; cdr3_nt: TGCGCCAGCAGCCAAGAACTTCAGGTTTGGCGGACCCAGTACTTC; cdr3_aa: CASSQELQVWRTQYF
cdr3_length: 13; clone_size: -; d_call: TRBD1; v_call: TRBV6-4; j_call: TRBJ2-1; cdr3_nt: TGTGCCAGGGGTCACAGGGGGCACAATGAGCAGTTCTTC; cdr3_aa: CARGHRGHNEQFF
cdr3_length: 13; clone_size: -; d_call: -; v_call: TRBV4-2; j_call: TRBJ2-7; cdr3_nt: TGTGCCAGCAGCCGGGAACAGGGATACGAGCAGTACTTC; cdr3_aa: CASSREQGYEQYF
cdr3_length: 13; clone_size: -; d_call: -; v_call: TRBV6-5; j_call: TRBJ2-7; cdr3_nt: TGTGCCAGCAGGACACCTTCTACCTACGAGCAGTACTTC; cdr3_aa: CASRTPSTYEQYF
cdr3_length: 15; clone_size: few; d_call: TRBD1; v_call: TRBV28; j_call: TRBJ1-5; cdr3_nt: TGTGCCAGCCCCAAGGACAGGGGGCCCAATCAGCCCCAGCATTTT; cdr3_aa: CASPKDRGPNQPQHF
cdr3_length: 14; clone_size: -; d_call: TRBD1; v_call: TRBV28; j_call: TRBJ2-4; cdr3_nt: TGTGCCAGCAGTTTGCACAGGGGCCTCAACATTCAGTACTTC; cdr3_aa: CASSLHRGLNIQYF
cdr3_length: 23; clone_size: -; d_call: -; v_call: TRBV27; j_call: TRBJ1-6; cdr3_nt: TGTGCCAGCAGTGGGGGTCAGTCTGTCCCGAAGGAGGGAATTAGCCTAAAAGGTTCACCCCTCCACTTT; cdr3_aa: CASSGGQSVPKEGISLKGSPLHF
cdr3_length: 12; clone_size: -; d_call: -; v_call: TRBV27; j_call: TRBJ2-7; cdr3_nt: TGTGCCAGCAGCTACGATGGAGACGAGCAGTACTTC; cdr3_aa: CASSYDGDEQYF
cdr3_length: 14; clone_size: -; d_call: -; v_call: TRBV7-9; j_call: TRBJ1-6; cdr3_nt: TGTGCCAGCAGCCCCGACACGACCAATTCACCCCTCCACTTT; cdr3_aa: CASSPDTTNSPLHF
cdr3_length: 15; clone_size: few; d_call: TRBD1; v_call: TRBV7-9; j_call: TRBJ1-2; cdr3_nt: TGTGCCAGCAGCTTAGTGGACAGGTCTAACTATGGCTACACCTTC; cdr3_aa: CASSLVDRSNYGYTF
cdr3_length: 17; clone_size: -; d_call: -; v_call: TRBV7-2; j_call: TRBJ1-6; cdr3_nt: TGTGCCAGCAGCTTAGGTCTACAGGCCGACCGAAATTCACCCCTCCACTTT; cdr3_aa: CASSLGLQADRNSPLHF
cdr3_length: 17; clone_size: -; d_call: TRBD2; v_call: TRBV5-6; j_call: TRBJ2-3; cdr3_nt: TGTGCCAGCAGCTTGAGGTATAGCGGGCCTAGCACAGATACGCAGTATTTT; cdr3_aa: CASSLRYSGPSTDTQYF
cdr3_length: 15; clone_size: -; d_call: TRBD1; v_call: TRBV6-6; j_call: TRBJ2-7; cdr3_nt: TGTGCCAGCAGTTCCCCACCGACAGGGACCTACGAGCAGTACTTC; cdr3_aa: CASSSPPTGTYEQYF
cdr3_length: 15; clone_size: -; d_call: TRBD1; v_call: TRBV18; j_call: TRBJ1-2; cdr3_nt: TGTGCCAGCTCACCACCGGGACAGCCTCCCTATGGCTACACCTTC; cdr3_aa: CASSPPGQPPYGYTF
cdr3_length: 13; clone_size: -; d_call: TRBD1; v_call: TRBV6-5; j_call: TRBJ1-1; cdr3_nt: TGTGCCAGCAGTTCTGGACAGGCCGTCGAAGCTTTCTTT; cdr3_aa: CASSSGQAVEAFF
cdr3_length: 13; clone_size: -; d_call: -; v_call: TRBV7-9; j_call: TRBJ2-1; cdr3_nt: TGTGCCAGCAGCTTAGCGGCGGGCAATGAGCAGTTCTTC; cdr3_aa: CASSLAAGNEQFF
cdr3_length: 15; clone_size: -; d_call: TRBD1; v_call: TRBV11-2; j_call: TRBJ2-5; cdr3_nt: TGTGCCAGCAACCTCGTGACAGGGGGTCGGGAGACCCAGTACTTC; cdr3_aa: CASNLVTGGRETQYF
cdr3_length: 16; clone_size: -; d_call: -; v_call: TRBV4-3; j_call: TRBJ1-6; cdr3_nt: TGCGCCAGCAGCCTAGTAGGGGTAGGGTATAATTCACCCCTCCACTTT; cdr3_aa: CASSLVGVGYNSPLHF
cdr3_length: 15; clone_size: -; d_call: -; v_call: TRBV7-2; j_call: TRBJ1-5; cdr3_nt: TGTGCCAGCAGCTCCGGGGTCTATAGCAATCAGCCCCAGCATTTT; cdr3_aa: CASSSGVYSNQPQHF
cdr3_length: 15; clone_size: -; d_call: -; v_call: TRBV6-6; j_call: TRBJ1-2; cdr3_nt: TGTGCCAGCAGTTACGGTCAGGGGAATAACTATGGCTACACCTTC; cdr3_aa: CASSYGQGNNYGYTF
cdr3_length: 14; clone_size: -; d_call: -; v_call: TRBV5-1; j_call: TRBJ1-6; cdr3_nt: TGCGCCAGCAGCTTGGGCAGGGTCGAGTCACCCCTCCACTTT; cdr3_aa: CASSLGRVESPLHF
cdr3_length: 14; clone_size: -; d_call: TRBD1; v_call: TRBV28; j_call: TRBJ2-7; cdr3_nt: TGTGCCAGCCTGACTACAGGGGCCTCCTACGAGCAGTACTTC; cdr3_aa: CASLTTGASYEQYF
cdr3_length: 13; clone_size: -; d_call: -; v_call: TRBV19; j_call: TRBJ1-1; cdr3_nt: TGTGCCAGTAGTATACTAATGAACACTGAAGCTTTCTTT; cdr3_aa: CASSILMNTEAFF
cdr3_length: 14; clone_size: -; d_call: -; v_call: TRBV7-9; j_call: TRBJ1-2; cdr3_nt: TGTGCCAGCAGCTTAGGTGGGCACCACTTCGGCTACACCTTC; cdr3_aa: CASSLGGHHFGYTF
cdr3_length: 21; clone_size: -; d_call: -; v_call: TRBV1; j_call: TRBJ2-6; cdr3_nt: TGCACCAGCAGCCAAGATTCTCACTCCCCGGGACAGGGGTCTGGGGCCAACGTCCTGACTTTC; cdr3_aa: CTSSQDSHSPGQGSGANVLTF